The next 32 T cell receptor beta chains were all read from a single sample in a study of T cells after yellow fever vaccination. TCRdb analysed the 5' RACE reads with MiXCR anew, one entry per CDR3 protein. Among approximately 31,000 distinct CDR3 sequences, approximately 10% were seen once, and the ten largest hold around 12%. The sequenced sample was PBMCs, either bulk or a sorted T-cell subset (CD4+, CD8+, memory, or dextramer-sorted; not recorded which), obtained more than 14 days after the first yellow fever vaccination. Every receptor here comes from a man between 18 and 29 years old who received the YFV17D yellow fever vaccine.

This clonotype was detected many times. The chain carries TRBV5-1 and TRBJ2-2; the D gene could be TRBD1 or TRBD2 (6 bases each). The germline V and J ends were trimmed by 7 bases and 3 bases, with 16 bases remaining between them. The CDR3 totals 15 residues. Germline CDR1 reads SGHRS; CDR2 reads YFSETQ. Written as DNA, the CDR3 is TGCGCCAGCGCTCTACCGGGGGCGGACACCGGGGAGCTGTTTTTT. This sequence encodes CASALPGADTGELFF.

This clonotype was counted at least ten times. The chain has TRBV5-5 and TRBJ1-1; no reliable D call. V lost 4 bases and J 2 bases, leaving 15 bases between the germline ends. The CDR3 runs 15 residues. Germline V CDR1 and CDR2: SGHKS, YYEKEE (reference sequence). The CDR3 nucleotides are TGTGCCAGCAGCCTTGTTGGGCTGCCTAACACTGAAGCTTTCTTT. It translates to CASSLVGLPNTEAFF.

This clonotype was picked up many times. The rearrangement joins TRBV13 to TRBJ2-7; D is tentatively TRBD1 or TRBD2 (5 bases each). Trimming shortened V by 3 bases and J by 2 bases, and 11 bases separated the two germline ends. This CDR3 comprises 14 residues. Looked up from germline, CDR1 is PRHDT and CDR2 is FYEKMQ (reference sequence). CDR3 amino acids: CASSLPGPTYEQYF. CDR3 nucleotides: TGTGCCAGCAGCTTGCCGGGACCTACCTACGAGCAGTACTTC.

This clonotype was seen repeatedly, ten times or more. The CDR3 loop is CASSVDRNTGELFF. The DNA of the CDR3 is TGTGCCAGCAGCGTAGACCGGAACACCGGGGAGCTGTTTTTT. The rearrangement joins TRBV9 to TRBJ2-2; D remains ambiguous. CDR1 and CDR2 (germline): SGDLS, YYNGEE. V was trimmed by 0 bases and J by 1 base, leaving 4 bases between them. The CDR3 extends over 14 amino acids.

Ten or more counts support this clonotype. The chain combines TRBV19 with TRBJ2-3; a weak D match, TRBD2 (6 bases). V was clipped by 3 bases and J by 6 bases, with 16 bases between them. Germline CDR1 reads LNHDA; CDR2 reads SQIVND (reference sequence). CDR3 size: 15 residues. CDR3: CASSMRESTPDTQYF. The CDR3 region has the DNA TGTGCCAGTAGTATGCGGGAATCAACCCCCGATACGCAGTATTTT.

The table lists this clonotype with many counts. This rearrangement joins TRBV2 to TRBJ1-4; the D gene is possibly TRBD1 (6 bases). The CDR3 has 12 residues. Trimming pared 7 bases from V and 13 bases from J, leaving 16 bases between. The germline V gene has CDR1 SNHLY and CDR2 FYNNEI. The CDR3 nucleotides are TGTGCCAGCAATAAGAGGGGGGGAAGACTGTTTTTT. Its translation is CASNKRGGRLFF.

This clonotype was recorded many times. The chain has TRBV5-4 and TRBJ2-7, with TRBD1 as a possible D gene (5 bases). The CDR3 runs to 15 residues. Looked up from germline, CDR1 is SGHNT and CDR2 is YYREEE (reference sequence). Trimming pared 4 bases from V and 4 bases from J, leaving 18 bases between. CDR3 loop: CASSPSPSDSYEQYF. CDR3 nucleotide sequence: TGTGCCAGCAGCCCCAGCCCAAGCGACAGTTACGAGCAGTACTTC.

There are many counts of this clonotype. This CDR3 reads CSARETADTQYF. Here the CDR3 DNA reads TGCAGTGCACGCGAGACAGCAGATACGCAGTATTTT. The chain links TRBV20-1 to TRBJ2-3; maybe TRBD1 (5 bases). CDR3 size: 12 residues. Germline CDR1 is DFQATT and CDR2 is SNEGSKA (reference sequence). V was cut by 6 bases and J by 4 bases, with 11 bases left in between.

This clonotype has a count of ten or more. V and J are TRBV12-3 or TRBV12-4 and TRBJ1-2; D call uncertain. The CDR3 totals 11 residues. V lost 0 bases to trimming and J lost 5 bases, with 1 base between them. The CDR3 sequence is CASSLAYGYTF. Here the CDR3 DNA reads TGTGCCAGCAGTTTAGCTTATGGCTACACCTTC.

Many counts were recorded for this clonotype. The chain couples TRBV4-2 to TRBJ1-6; 7 bases are shared with TRBD1. The junction had 6 bases not matched to a gene; V was cut back by 0 bases and J by 10 bases. In germline, CDR1 is LGHNA, CDR2 YNFKEQ. The CDR3 is 15 amino acids. The CDR3 sequence is CASSQEGTVTSPLHF. In DNA, the CDR3 is TGTGCCAGCAGCCAAGAAGGGACAGTGACCTCACCCCTCCACTTT.

Many counts were recorded for this clonotype. DNA for the CDR3: TGCGCCAGCAGCTTGACTAGCGGGGGAGATACGCAGTATTTT. Translation: CASSLTSGGDTQYF. V usage is TRBV5-1 and J usage is TRBJ2-3; 11 bases map to TRBD2. The germline CDR1 and CDR2 sequences are SGHRS and YFSETQ. The CDR3 length is 14 residues. J was trimmed by 5 bases and V by 1 base; bases with no gene match: 0.

Ten or more counts support this clonotype. This sequence joins TRBV20-1 and TRBJ2-3; D possibly corresponds to TRBD2 (6 bases). Trimming stripped 1 base from V and 5 bases from J, with 10 bases between. Per the germline V gene, CDR1 is DFQATT and CDR2 is SNEGSKA (reference sequence). The CDR3 runs to 13 residues. CDR3 loop: CSARGGLKDTQYF. The DNA for the CDR3 is TGCAGTGCTAGAGGGGGACTTAAAGATACGCAGTATTTT.

This clonotype ranks as medium-sized. This rearrangement joins TRBV3-1 to TRBJ2-1; D not resolved. The germline V and J ends were trimmed by 0 bases and 3 bases, with 9 bases remaining between them. Germline CDR1 and CDR2: LGHDT and YNNKEL (reference sequence). The CDR3 extends over 15 amino acids. The CDR3 DNA sequence: TGTGCCAGCAGCCAAGATTCCCCAGTCTACAATGAGCAGTTCTTC. Translation gives CASSQDSPVYNEQFF.

The table lists this clonotype with many counts. This chain links TRBV5-1 with TRBJ2-3, with D tentatively TRBD1 (6 bases). Germline V lookup: CDR1 SGHRS, CDR2 YFSETQ. The CDR3 totals 14 residues. Trimming pared 4 bases from V and 4 bases from J, leaving 13 bases between. The CDR3 is CASSGNRAADTQYF. The CDR3 nucleotides read TGCGCCAGCAGCGGAAACAGGGCGGCAGATACGCAGTATTTT.

This clonotype appeared many times. This chain links TRBV20-1 with TRBJ1-5, with D maybe TRBD1 (5 bases). There are 13 residues in the CDR3. V was pared by 6 bases and J by 6 bases, with 15 bases between. From germline, CDR1 is DFQATT and CDR2 SNEGSKA (reference sequence). DNA of the CDR3: TGCAGTGCCTGGGGGGGTCGAGGTCAGCCCCAGCATTTT. It codes for CSAWGGRGQPQHF.

The sample holds many counts of this clonotype. CDR3 in amino acids: CSARDSGQGAPYEQYV. The CDR3 nucleotides are TGCAGTGCTAGAGATTCTGGGCAGGGGGCCCCCTACGAGCAGTACGTC. The chain has TRBV20-1 and TRBJ2-7; 8 nucleotides align to TRBD1. The V gene's germline CDR1 is DFQATT and CDR2 SNEGSKA (reference sequence). The CDR3 consists of 16 residues. V trimming: 0 bases; J trimming: 2 bases; junction bases outside the gene matches: 9.

Notes on this clonotype: A much larger clone is a single base away; this may be a read error. The chain carries TRBV24-1 and TRBJ2-1; 9 bases match TRBD1. V lost 4 bases and J lost 7; bases outside the gene matches: 7. Per the germline V gene, CDR1 is KGHDR and CDR2 is SFDVKD. This CDR3 contains 15 residues. CDR3 nucleotide sequence: TGTGCCACCAGTGACCCGGGGACAGGGATTAATGAGCAGTTCTTC. It is translated as CATSDPGTGINEQFF.

The V and J genes are TRBV5-6 and TRBJ2-7; no reliable D call. V was shortened by 4 bases and J by 3 bases, with 8 bases between the two germline ends. Germline V gene lookup returns CDR1 SGHDT and CDR2 YYEEEE. This CDR3 is 12 amino acids long. The CDR3 is CASSPGRYEQYV. CDR3 sequence (DNA): TGTGCCAGCAGCCCCGGCCGCTACGAGCAGTACGTC.

Worth noting for this clonotype: A clone one base away is much larger, so this may be a read error. The chain joins TRBV9 to TRBJ2-3; D gene uncertain. Germline CDR1 and CDR2: SGDLS and YYNGEE. The CDR3 covers 14 residues. V dropped 2 bases and J dropped 2 bases, with 9 bases sitting between them. CDR3 coding DNA: TGTGCCAGCAGCGTTGAGCAGCCCACAGATACGCAGTATTTT. Its protein is CASSVEQPTDTQYF.

There are many counts of this clonotype. This chain uses TRBV7-7 with TRBJ2-5; 9 bases agree with TRBD2. The CDR3 is 16 amino acids. Germline V gene lookup returns CDR1 SSHAT and CDR2 FNYEAQ (reference sequence). Trimming cost V 1 base and J 5 bases; bases outside gene matches: 8. CDR3 DNA sequence: TGTGCCAGCAGCTTAGATCTGGCGGGGGGGGGCGAGACCCAGTACTTC. The encoded protein is CASSLDLAGGGETQYF.

This clonotype was detected ten times or more. One end of the junction is discordant with germline, which a read error may explain. The chain combines TRBV6-5 with TRBJ2-5; D is unclear. The CDR3 is 14 amino acids. Germline CDR1 and CDR2: MNHEY and SVGAGI. In DNA, the CDR3 is TGTGCCAGCAGTTACGGGCCCCCCCAAGGGACCCAGTACTTC. This translates into CASSYGPPQGTQYF.

The V and J genes are TRBV20-1 and TRBJ1-2; no clear D. V gave up 3 bases and J gave up 6 bases, with 11 bases separating them. Germline CDR1 DFQATT, CDR2 SNEGSKA (reference sequence). This CDR3 comprises 12 residues. The CDR3, as DNA: TGCAGTGCTAGCTTGCCGGTAGATGGCTACACCTTC. It codes for CSASLPVDGYTF.

This clonotype appeared many times. The CDR3 coding sequence is TGTGCCAGCAGCAACAGGGGAGATGAGCAGTTCTTC. This translates into CASSNRGDEQFF. V gene TRBV6-4 combines with J gene TRBJ2-1, with TRBD1 identical over 7 bases. Per the germline V gene, CDR1 is MRHNA and CDR2 is SNTAGT. The CDR3 length is 12 residues. Losses at the gene ends were 6 bases for V and 8 bases for J; bases not matched to a gene: 4.

The V gene is TRBV2, the J gene TRBJ2-2, with D uncertain. CDR3 length: 13 amino acids. Germline loops: CDR1 SNHLY, CDR2 FYNNEI. Trimming pared 7 bases from V and 5 bases from J, leaving 11 bases between. The CDR3, as DNA: TGTGCCAGCAATGTACGAGTGACCGGGGAGCTGTTTTTT. Its protein is CASNVRVTGELFF.

This clonotype was observed at least ten times. The chain couples TRBV11-2 to TRBJ2-5; TRBD1 might be the D (7 bases). The V gene lost 3 bases and the J gene lost 3 bases, with 17 bases spanning the gap. CDR3 size: 16 residues. CDR1 is SGHAT, CDR2 FQNNGV, per germline. The CDR3 sequence: CASSFLGGGLKETQYF. CDR3 coding DNA: TGTGCCAGCAGCTTTTTAGGAGGGGGCCTTAAAGAGACCCAGTACTTC.

This clonotype was detected many times. This chain uses TRBV7-6 with TRBJ2-7; maybe TRBD1 (5 bases). The CDR3 contains 12 residues. Trimming removed 5 bases at V and 5 bases at J, with 10 bases between. CDR1 is SGHVS, CDR2 FNYEAQ, per germline. The CDR3 protein is CASSRTGNEQYF. The CDR3 DNA sequence: TGTGCCAGCAGCCGTACAGGAAACGAGCAGTACTTC.

This clonotype occurred many times. This chain links TRBV13 with TRBJ2-4; D is undetermined. The CDR3 consists of 14 residues. V lost 5 bases and J 2 bases, leaving 10 bases between the germline ends. Germline loops: CDR1 PRHDT, CDR2 FYEKMQ (reference sequence). Here the CDR3 reads CASSARQSKNIQYF. The CDR3, as DNA: TGTGCCAGCAGCGCCCGCCAGTCCAAAAACATTCAGTACTTC. The entire variable domain, with the rest obtained from reference TRBV13 and TRBJ2-4, is as follows: AAGVIQSPRHLIKEKRETATLKCYPIPRHDTVYWYQQGPGQDPQFLISFYEKMQSDKGSIPDRFSAQQFSDYHSELNMSSLELGDSALYFCASSARQSKNIQYFGAGTRLSVL.

This clonotype was counted ten times or more. DNA for the CDR3: TGCGCCAGCAGGCCGACAGGGAACACCGGGGAGCTGTTTTTT. This sequence encodes CASRPTGNTGELFF. The chain combines TRBV5-1 with TRBJ2-2, with a weak D call TRBD1 (6 bases). The V gene's germline CDR1 is SGHRS and CDR2 YFSETQ. Trimming removed 5 bases from V and 1 base from J, with 9 bases in between. The CDR3 loop spans 14 amino acids. Using reference TRBV5-1 and TRBJ2-2 for the parts outside the CDR3, the full variable domain is KAGVTQTPRYLIKTRGQQVTLSCSPISGHRSVSWYQQTPGQGLQFLFEYFSETQRNKGNFPGRFSGRQFSNSRSEMNVSTLELGDSALYLCASRPTGNTGELFFGEGSRLTVL.

There are many counts of this clonotype. This chain connects TRBV20-1 to TRBJ1-1, with D hard to call. This CDR3 has 13 amino acids. Trimming removed 4 bases at V and 8 bases at J, with 17 bases between. Germline V gene data show CDR1 as DFQATT and CDR2 as SNEGSKA (reference sequence). The CDR3 DNA follows: TGCAGTGCTAAAATCCCGGAGACACTAGAAGCTTTCTTT. Translated, it gives CSAKIPETLEAFF.

This clonotype was counted at least ten times. The chain couples TRBV2 to TRBJ1-2; 7 nucleotides match TRBD1. With V trimmed by 6 bases and J by 0 bases, 7 bases remained unmatched. From germline, CDR1 is SNHLY and CDR2 FYNNEI. This CDR3 region has 15 residues. The CDR3 nucleotides are TGTGCCAGCAGGAAGCAGGGGGATGCTAACTATGGCTACACCTTC. This translates into CASRKQGDANYGYTF.

This clonotype was seen a few times. A read error may be the cause here, since a much bigger clone is one base away. The chain links TRBV5-5 to TRBJ2-2; unclear D gene. Trimming stripped 4 bases from V and 5 bases from J, with 12 bases between. Germline V gives CDR1 SGHKS, CDR2 YYEKEE (reference sequence). This CDR3 region has 14 residues. The CDR3 region has the DNA TGTGCCAGCAGCGCGTACTATATGACCGGGGAGCTGTTTTTT. It yields the protein CASSAYYMTGELFF.

This clonotype has ten or more counts. The J gene is TRBJ2-3, the V gene TRBV25-1; no reliable D call. CDR3 size: 14 residues. V was shortened by 3 bases and J by 0 bases, with 7 bases between the two germline ends. Germline V gene sequence: CDR1 MGHDK, CDR2 SYGVNS. CDR3 nucleotides: TGTGCCAGCAGTGATCGGCCTAGCACAGATACGCAGTATTTT. Protein product: CASSDRPSTDTQYF.